This T cell receptor (beta chain) was recorded in a study of T cells in Graves' hyperthyroidism and ophthalmopathy. The trim removed 6 bases at V and 5 bases at J, leaving 4 bases unmatched. The CDR3 spans 15 residues. Germline V gene lookup returns CDR1 DFQATT and CDR2 SNEGSKA (reference sequence). It was uncontrolled infection, other autoimmune disease, pregnancy or lactation that excluded patients. For the diagnoses, clinical symptoms, serum thyroxine and TRAb, thyroid ultrasound and orbital computed tomography were used. Regarding the study as a whole: Most thyroid clonotypes with frequency above 0.001 were detected in blood.

On this clonotype: The antigen is undetermined.

It was RNA transcripts that yielded the amplified TCR beta CDR3 regions. An initial round of RT-PCR targeting the TCR CDR3 relied on the HTBI primer set. TCRdb processed the multiplex PCR reads anew with MiXCR; each CDR3 protein has one entry. The sample has a few hundred thousand distinct CDR3 sequences, around 14% seen once. Source material: blood. V and J are TRBV20-1 and TRBJ2-2, with 15 bases fitting TRBD2. The clonotype comes from a woman aged 25 to 39 with Graves' hyperthyroidism. The CDR3 loop reads CSAGLAGGITGELFF. The DNA for the CDR3 is TGCAGTGCAGGACTAGCGGGAGGGATTACCGGGGAGCTGTTTTTT.